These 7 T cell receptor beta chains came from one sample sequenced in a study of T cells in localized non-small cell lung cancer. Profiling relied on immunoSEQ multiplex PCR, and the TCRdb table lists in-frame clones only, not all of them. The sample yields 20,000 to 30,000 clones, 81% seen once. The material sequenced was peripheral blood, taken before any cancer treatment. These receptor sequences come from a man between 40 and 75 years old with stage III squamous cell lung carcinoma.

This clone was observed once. CDR3 protein: CASSIGQGAVDTQYF. CDR3 DNA sequence: TGCGCCAGCAGCATCGGACAGGGGGCGGTAGATACGCAGTATTTT. The V and J genes are TRBV5-1 and TRBJ2-3; 11 bases are a match to TRBD1. The germline CDR1 and CDR2 sequences are SGHRS and YFSETQ. V shed 4 bases and J 5 bases; nucleotides not matched to a gene: 6. This CDR3 has 15 residues.

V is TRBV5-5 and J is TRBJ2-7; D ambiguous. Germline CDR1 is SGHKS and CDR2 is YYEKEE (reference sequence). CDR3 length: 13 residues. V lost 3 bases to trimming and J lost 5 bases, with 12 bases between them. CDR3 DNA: TGTGCCAGCAGCTACGGGCCTCTCAACGAGCAGTACGTC. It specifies CASSYGPLNEQYV.

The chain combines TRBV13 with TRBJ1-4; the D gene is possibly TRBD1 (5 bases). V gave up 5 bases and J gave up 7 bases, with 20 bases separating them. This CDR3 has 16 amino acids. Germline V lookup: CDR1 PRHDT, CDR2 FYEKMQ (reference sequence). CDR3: CASSAWGGGGVEKLFF. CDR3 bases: TGTGCCAGCAGCGCCTGGGGCGGGGGTGGTGTTGAAAAACTGTTTTTT.

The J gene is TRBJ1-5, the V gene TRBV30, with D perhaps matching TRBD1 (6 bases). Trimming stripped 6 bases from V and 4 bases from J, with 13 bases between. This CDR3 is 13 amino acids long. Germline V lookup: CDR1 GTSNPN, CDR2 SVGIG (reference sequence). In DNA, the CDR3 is TGTGCCTGCAGAACAGGGATTAATCAGCCCCAGCATTTT. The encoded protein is CACRTGINQPQHF.

The CDR3 loop is CASSPGVNTEAFF. The CDR3 nucleotides read TGCGCCAGCAGCCCGGGCGTTAACACTGAAGCTTTCTTT. The V call is TRBV4-1, the J call TRBJ1-1; D unresolved. This CDR3 has 13 residues. V was cut by 4 bases and J by 2 bases, with 8 bases left in between. Germline-derived CDR1 and CDR2 are MGHRA and YSYEKL.

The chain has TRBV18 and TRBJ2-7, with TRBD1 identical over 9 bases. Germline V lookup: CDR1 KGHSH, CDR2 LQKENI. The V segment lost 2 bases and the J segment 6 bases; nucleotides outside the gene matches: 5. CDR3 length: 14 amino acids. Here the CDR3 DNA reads TGTGCCAGCTCACCATGGGACAGGGAGGGCGAGCAGTACTTC. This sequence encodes CASSPWDREGEQYF.

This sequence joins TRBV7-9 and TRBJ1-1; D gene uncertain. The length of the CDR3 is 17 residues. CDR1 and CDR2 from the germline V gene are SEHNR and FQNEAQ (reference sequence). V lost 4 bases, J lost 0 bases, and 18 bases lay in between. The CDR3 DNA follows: TGTGCCAGCAGCTCCACAGAGGGCAGTCAGATGAACACTGAAGCTTTCTTT. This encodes CASSSTEGSQMNTEAFF.